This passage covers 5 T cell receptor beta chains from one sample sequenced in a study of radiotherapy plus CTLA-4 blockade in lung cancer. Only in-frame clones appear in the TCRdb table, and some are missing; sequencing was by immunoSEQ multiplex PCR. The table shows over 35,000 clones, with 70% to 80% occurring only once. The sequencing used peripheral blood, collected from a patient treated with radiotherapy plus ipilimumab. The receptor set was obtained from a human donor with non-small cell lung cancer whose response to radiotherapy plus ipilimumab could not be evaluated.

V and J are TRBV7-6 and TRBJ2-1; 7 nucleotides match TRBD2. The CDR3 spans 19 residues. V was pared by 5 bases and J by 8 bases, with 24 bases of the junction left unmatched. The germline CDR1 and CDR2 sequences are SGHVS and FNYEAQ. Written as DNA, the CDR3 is TGTGCCAGCAGCACACGACTAGGGCGGGAGTTGGCCACGGTGGATGAGCAGTTCTTC. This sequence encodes CASSTRLGRELATVDEQFF. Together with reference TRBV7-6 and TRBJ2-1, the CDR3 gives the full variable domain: GAGVSQSPRYKVTKRGQDVALRCDPISGHVSLYWYRQALGQGPEFLTYFNYEAQQDKSGLPNDRFSAERPEGSISTLTIQRTEQRDSAMYRCASSTRLGRELATVDEQFFGPGTRLTVL.

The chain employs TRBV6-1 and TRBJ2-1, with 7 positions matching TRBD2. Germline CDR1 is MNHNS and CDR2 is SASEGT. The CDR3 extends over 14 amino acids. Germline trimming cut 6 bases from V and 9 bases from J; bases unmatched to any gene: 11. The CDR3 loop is CASRGLGMGFEQFF. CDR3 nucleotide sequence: TGTGCCAGCAGAGGACTAGGGATGGGATTTGAGCAGTTCTTC.

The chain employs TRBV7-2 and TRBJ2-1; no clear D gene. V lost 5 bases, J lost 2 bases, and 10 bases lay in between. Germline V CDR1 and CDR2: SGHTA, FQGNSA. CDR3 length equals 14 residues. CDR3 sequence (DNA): TGTGCCAGCAGCCAGGCGCTAACCTACAATGAGCAGTTCTTC. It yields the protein CASSQALTYNEQFF.

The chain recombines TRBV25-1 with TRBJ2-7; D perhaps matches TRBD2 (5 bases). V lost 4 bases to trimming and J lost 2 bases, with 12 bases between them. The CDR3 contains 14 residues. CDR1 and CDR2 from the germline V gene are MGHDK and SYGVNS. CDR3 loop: CASSVRTVPYEQYF. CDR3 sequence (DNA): TGTGCCAGCAGTGTTAGGACTGTCCCCTACGAGCAGTACTTC.

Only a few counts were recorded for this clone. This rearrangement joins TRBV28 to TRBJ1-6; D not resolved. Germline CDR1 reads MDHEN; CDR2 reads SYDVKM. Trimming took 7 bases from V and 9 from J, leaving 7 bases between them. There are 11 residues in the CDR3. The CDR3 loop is CASKRGSPLHF. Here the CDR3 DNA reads TGTGCCAGCAAGCGGGGTTCACCCCTCCACTTT.